This paragraph covers one TCR beta chain sequence. V was shortened by 5 bases and J by 2 bases, with 12 bases between the two germline ends. The CDR3 extends over 14 amino acids. Looked up from germline, CDR1 is MNHEY and CDR2 is SMNVEV (reference sequence). The entry originates in a study of T cell changes during pregnancy in multiple sclerosis. Data came from immunoSEQ multiplex PCR; TCRdb stores just in-frame clones and leaves some out. The sample includes 40,000 to 60,000 clones, around 94% of them seen just once. The chain combines TRBV27 with TRBJ1-2; possible D gene TRBD1, 6 bases. Here the sequenced sample was CD4+ T cells from peripheral blood mononuclear cells, taken in the first trimester of pregnancy. The TCR sequence derives from a female donor with multiple sclerosis, enrolled in a pregnancy study. The CDR3 is CASSPSGTNYGYTF. The CDR3 DNA follows: TGTGCCAGCAGTCCTTCAGGGACAAACTATGGCTACACCTTC.